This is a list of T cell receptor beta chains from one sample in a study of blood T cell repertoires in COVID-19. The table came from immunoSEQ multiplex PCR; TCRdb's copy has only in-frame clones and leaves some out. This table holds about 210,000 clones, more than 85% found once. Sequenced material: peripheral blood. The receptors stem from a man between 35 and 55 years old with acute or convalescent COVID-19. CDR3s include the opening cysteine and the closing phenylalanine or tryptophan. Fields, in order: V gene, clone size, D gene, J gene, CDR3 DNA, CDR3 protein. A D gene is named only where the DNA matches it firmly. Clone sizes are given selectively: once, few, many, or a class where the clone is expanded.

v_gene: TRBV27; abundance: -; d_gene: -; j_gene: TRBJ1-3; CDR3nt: TGTGCCAGCAATCAGCCACAGGATGACACCATATATTTT; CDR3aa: CASNQPQDDTIYF
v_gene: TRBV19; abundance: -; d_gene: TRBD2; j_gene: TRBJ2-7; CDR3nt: TGTGCCAGTAGTTCGGGTAGCGGGAGGGCCGAATACGAGCAGTACTTC; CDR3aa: CASSSGSGRAEYEQYF
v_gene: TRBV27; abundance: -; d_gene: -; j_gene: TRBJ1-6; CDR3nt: TGTGCCAGCAGTTTTGGGTCCCTGACAGGTCCTTCACCCCTCCACTTT; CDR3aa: CASSFGSLTGPSPLHF
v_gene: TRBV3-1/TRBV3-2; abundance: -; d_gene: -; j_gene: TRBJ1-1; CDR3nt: TGTGCCAGCAGCCCAACACCATTGAACACTGAAGCTTTCTTT; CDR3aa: CASSPTPLNTEAFF
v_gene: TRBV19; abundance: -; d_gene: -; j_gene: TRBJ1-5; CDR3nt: TGTGCCAGTAGTCCCGAAGGGCACCCGGGGGAGGCCCAGCATTTT; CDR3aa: CASSPEGHPGEAQHF
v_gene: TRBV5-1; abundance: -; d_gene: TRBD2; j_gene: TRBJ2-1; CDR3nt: TGCGCCAGCAGCCCCCCGGGACTAGCGGGAGGGTCGGATGAGCAGTTCTTC; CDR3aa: CASSPPGLAGGSDEQFF
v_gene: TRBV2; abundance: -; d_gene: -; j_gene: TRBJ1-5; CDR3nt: TGTGCCAGCAGTGGGGAGGGACACAATCAGCCCCAGCATTTT; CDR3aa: CASSGEGHNQPQHF
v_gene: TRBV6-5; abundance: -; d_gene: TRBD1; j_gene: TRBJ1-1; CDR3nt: TGTGCCAGCAGTTCCCGGACAGGCGGGACTGAAGCTTTCTTT; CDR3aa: CASSSRTGGTEAFF
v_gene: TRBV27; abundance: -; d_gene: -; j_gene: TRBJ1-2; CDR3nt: TGTGCCAGCAGTTTCACCGCCGGCTATGGCTACACCTTC; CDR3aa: CASSFTAGYGYTF
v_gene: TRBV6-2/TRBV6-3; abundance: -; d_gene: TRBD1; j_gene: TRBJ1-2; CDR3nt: TGTGCCAGCAGTACTCGGACAGGGGGCGTTTTTAACTATGGCTACACCTTC; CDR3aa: CASSTRTGGVFNYGYTF
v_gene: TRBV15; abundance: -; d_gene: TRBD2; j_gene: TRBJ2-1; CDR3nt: TGTGCCACCAGCAGCCGGTCGCCGGGACTAGCGGCCCACAATGAGCAGTTCTTC; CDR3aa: CATSSRSPGLAAHNEQFF
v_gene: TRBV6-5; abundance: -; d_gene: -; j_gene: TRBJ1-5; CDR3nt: TGTGCCAGCAGCGCAGACAGAAGCAATCAGCCCCAGCATTTT; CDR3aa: CASSADRSNQPQHF
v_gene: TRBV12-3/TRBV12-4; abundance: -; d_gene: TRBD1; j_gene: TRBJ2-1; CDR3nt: TGTGCCAGCAGTAAGGGACAGGGGACATGGCAGTTCTTC; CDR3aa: CASSKGQGTWQFF
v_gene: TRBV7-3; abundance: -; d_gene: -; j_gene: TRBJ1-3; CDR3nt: TGTGCCAGCAGCTTAACTTCAGGGGTTAGTGGAAACACCATATATTTT; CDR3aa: CASSLTSGVSGNTIYF
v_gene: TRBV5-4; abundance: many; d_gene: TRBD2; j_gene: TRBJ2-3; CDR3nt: TGTGCCAGCAGCTTGGCGACTAGCGGCGCCACAGATACGCAGTATTTT; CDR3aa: CASSLATSGATDTQYF
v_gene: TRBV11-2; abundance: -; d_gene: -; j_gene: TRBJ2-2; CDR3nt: TGTGCCAGCAGCACTGCTCAATACACCGGGGAGCTGTTTTTT; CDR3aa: CASSTAQYTGELFF
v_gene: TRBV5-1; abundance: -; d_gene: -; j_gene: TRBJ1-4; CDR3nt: TGCGCCAGCAGCCTAGGAGAGGGTAATGAAAAACTGTTTTTT; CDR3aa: CASSLGEGNEKLFF
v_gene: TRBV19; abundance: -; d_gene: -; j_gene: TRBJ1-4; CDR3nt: TGTGCCAGCGTAGGGGGGGGTTATGAAAAACTGTTTTTT; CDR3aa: CASVGGGYEKLFF
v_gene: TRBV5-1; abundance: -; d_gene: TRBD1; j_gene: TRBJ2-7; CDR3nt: TGCGCCAGCAGCGAAGGGACAGGGCCCGAAGGCGAGCAGTACTTC; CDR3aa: CASSEGTGPEGEQYF
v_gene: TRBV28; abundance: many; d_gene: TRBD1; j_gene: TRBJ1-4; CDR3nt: TGTGCCAGCACGACAGGGATACCAACTAATGAAAAACTGTTTTTT; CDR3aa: CASTTGIPTNEKLFF
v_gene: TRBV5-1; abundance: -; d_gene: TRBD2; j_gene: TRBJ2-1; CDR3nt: TGCGCCAGCACGCTAGCGGGGCAGCGGGGGAATGAGCAGTTCTTC; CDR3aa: CASTLAGQRGNEQFF
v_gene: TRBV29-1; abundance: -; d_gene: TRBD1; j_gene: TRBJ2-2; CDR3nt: TGCAGCGTTGTACCAGGGGGCGTGTACACCGGGGAGCTGTTTTTT; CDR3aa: CSVVPGGVYTGELFF
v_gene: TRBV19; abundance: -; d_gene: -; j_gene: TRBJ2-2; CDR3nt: TGTGCCCGAGCCCTTCGGCCGAGGGGGGAGCTGTTTTTT; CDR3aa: CARALRPRGELFF
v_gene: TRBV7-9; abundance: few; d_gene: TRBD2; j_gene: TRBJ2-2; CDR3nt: TGTGCCAGCAGCCTAACGGGACTAACGAACACCGGGGAGCTGTTTTTT; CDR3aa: CASSLTGLTNTGELFF
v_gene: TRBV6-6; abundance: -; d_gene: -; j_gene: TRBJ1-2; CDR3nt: TGTGCCAGCGGAGGACCTAACTATGGCTACACCTTC; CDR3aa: CASGGPNYGYTF
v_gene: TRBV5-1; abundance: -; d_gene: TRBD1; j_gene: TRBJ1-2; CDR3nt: TGCGCCAGCAGCCCCCGGTTACAGGGGAACTATGGCTACACCTTC; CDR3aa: CASSPRLQGNYGYTF
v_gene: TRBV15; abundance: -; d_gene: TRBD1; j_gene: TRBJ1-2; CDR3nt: TGTGCCACCAGCAGCCGGGACAGGGGGCAGTCGTTCTATGGCTACACCTTC; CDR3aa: CATSSRDRGQSFYGYTF
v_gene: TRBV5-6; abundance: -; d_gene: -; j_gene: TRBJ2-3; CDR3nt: TGTGCCAGCAGCCCCCTAGGCCTAACAGATACGCAGTATTTT; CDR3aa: CASSPLGLTDTQYF
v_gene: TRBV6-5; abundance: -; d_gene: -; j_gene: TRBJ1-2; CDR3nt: TGTGCCAGCAGTTACGTTGCAGGGAACTATGGCTACACCTTC; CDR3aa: CASSYVAGNYGYTF
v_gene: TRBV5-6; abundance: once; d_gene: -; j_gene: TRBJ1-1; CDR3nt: TGTGCCAGCAGCCCTCCCACTGAAGCTTTCTTT; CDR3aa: CASSPPTEAFF
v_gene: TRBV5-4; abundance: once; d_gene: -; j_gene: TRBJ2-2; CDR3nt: TGTGCCAGCAGCTTTGACAGGAGGAACACCGGGGAGCTGTTTTTT; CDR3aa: CASSFDRRNTGELFF
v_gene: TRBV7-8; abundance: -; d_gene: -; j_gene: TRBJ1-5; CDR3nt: TGTGCCAGCAGCTTATTCTATCAGCCCCAGCATTTT; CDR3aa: CASSLFYQPQHF
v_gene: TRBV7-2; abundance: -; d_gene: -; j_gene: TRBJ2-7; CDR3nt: TGTGCCAGCAGCTCAGTCGAAGCGGGCTATTACGAGCAGTACTTC; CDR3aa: CASSSVEAGYYEQYF
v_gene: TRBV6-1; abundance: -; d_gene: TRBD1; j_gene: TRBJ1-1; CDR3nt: TGTGCCAGCAGTGATCAACAGGGGTACACTGAAGCTTTCTTT; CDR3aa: CASSDQQGYTEAFF
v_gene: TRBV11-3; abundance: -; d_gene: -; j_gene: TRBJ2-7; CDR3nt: TGTGCCAGCAGCTTAGGGGGGTTACAGGGCTCCTACGAGCAGTACTTC; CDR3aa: CASSLGGLQGSYEQYF
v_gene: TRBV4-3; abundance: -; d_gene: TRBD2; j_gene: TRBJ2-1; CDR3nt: TGCGCCAGCAGCCTTGGACTAGCCGGGGATGAGCAGTTCTTC; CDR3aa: CASSLGLAGDEQFF
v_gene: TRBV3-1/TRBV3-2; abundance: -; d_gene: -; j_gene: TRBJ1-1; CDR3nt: TGTGCCAGCAGCCAACCCCGGTCGAACACTGAAGCTTTCTTT; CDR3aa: CASSQPRSNTEAFF
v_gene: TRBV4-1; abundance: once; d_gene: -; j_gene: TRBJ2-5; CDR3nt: TGCGCCAGCAGCCAAGGCATGGGCCTCTGGGAGACCCAGTACTTC; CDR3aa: CASSQGMGLWETQYF
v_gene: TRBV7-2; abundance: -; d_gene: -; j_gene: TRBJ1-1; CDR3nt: TGTGCCAGCAGCCCGCACAGGCAAGCGAACACTGAAGCTTTCTTT; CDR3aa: CASSPHRQANTEAFF
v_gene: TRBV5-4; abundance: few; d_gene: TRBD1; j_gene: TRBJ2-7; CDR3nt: TGTGCCAGCAGCTCCGGGACAGGTACCTACGAGCAGTACTTC; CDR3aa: CASSSGTGTYEQYF
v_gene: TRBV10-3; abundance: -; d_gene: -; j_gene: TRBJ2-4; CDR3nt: TGTGCCATCAGTGCTACAGGGAGCAAAAACATTCAGTACTTC; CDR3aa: CAISATGSKNIQYF
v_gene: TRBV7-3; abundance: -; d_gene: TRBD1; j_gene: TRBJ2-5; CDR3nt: TGTGCCAGCAGCTCGACAGGGGGCGGCGAGACCCAGTACTTC; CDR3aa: CASSSTGGGETQYF
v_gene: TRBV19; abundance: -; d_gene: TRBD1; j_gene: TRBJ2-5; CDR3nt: TGTGCCAGTCGACAGGGTAAAGAGACCCAGTACTTC; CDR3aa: CASRQGKETQYF
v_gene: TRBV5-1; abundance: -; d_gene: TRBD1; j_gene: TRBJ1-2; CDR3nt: TGCGCCAGCAGCTTAACCGGGACAGCAAACCCCTATGGCTACACCTTC; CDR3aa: CASSLTGTANPYGYTF
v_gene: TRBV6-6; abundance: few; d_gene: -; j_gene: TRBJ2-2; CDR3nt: TGTGCCAGCAGGCCCGGGACTGGGGTCGGGGAGCTGTTTTTT; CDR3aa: CASRPGTGVGELFF
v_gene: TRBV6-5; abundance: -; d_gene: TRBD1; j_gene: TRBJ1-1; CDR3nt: TGTGCCAGCAGTTACTCGACCGGGACAGGCACTGAAGCTTTCTTT; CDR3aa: CASSYSTGTGTEAFF
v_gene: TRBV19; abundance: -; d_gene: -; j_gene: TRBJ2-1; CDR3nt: TGTGCCAGTAGTCGGGGGTCAGCCTACAATGAGCAGTTCTTC; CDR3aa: CASSRGSAYNEQFF
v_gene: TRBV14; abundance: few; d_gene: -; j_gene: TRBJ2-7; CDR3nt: TGTGCCAGCAGCCAAGTAGCCCAACACCCGCAGTACTTC; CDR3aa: CASSQVAQHPQYF
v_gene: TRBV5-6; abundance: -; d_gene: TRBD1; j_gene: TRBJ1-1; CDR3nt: TGTGCCAGCAGCTGGGGACAGGGATGGACTGAAGCTTTCTTT; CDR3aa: CASSWGQGWTEAFF
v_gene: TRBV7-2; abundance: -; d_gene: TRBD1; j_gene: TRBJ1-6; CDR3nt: TGTGCCAGCAGCCCCCAGAGACAGGGGAATTCACCCCTCCACTTT; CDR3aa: CASSPQRQGNSPLHF
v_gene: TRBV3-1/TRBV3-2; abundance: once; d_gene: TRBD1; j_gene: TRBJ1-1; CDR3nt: TGTGCCAGCAGTAGGGGGCAGAAACCTGAAGCTTTCTTT; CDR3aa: CASSRGQKPEAFF
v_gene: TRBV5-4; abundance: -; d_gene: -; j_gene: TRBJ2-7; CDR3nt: TGTGCCAGCAGCTTGGATCAGGGGAACTCCTACGAGCAGTACTTC; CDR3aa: CASSLDQGNSYEQYF
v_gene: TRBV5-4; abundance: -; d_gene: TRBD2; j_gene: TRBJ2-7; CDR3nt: TGTGCCAGCAGCGGGGGGACTAGCGGGGGGCCCGAGCAGTACTTC; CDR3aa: CASSGGTSGGPEQYF
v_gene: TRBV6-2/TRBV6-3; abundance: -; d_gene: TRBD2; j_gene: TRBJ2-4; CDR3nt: TGTGCCAGCAGTTACAATTGGGCTAGCGGGAGTACGGACATTCAGTACTTC; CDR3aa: CASSYNWASGSTDIQYF